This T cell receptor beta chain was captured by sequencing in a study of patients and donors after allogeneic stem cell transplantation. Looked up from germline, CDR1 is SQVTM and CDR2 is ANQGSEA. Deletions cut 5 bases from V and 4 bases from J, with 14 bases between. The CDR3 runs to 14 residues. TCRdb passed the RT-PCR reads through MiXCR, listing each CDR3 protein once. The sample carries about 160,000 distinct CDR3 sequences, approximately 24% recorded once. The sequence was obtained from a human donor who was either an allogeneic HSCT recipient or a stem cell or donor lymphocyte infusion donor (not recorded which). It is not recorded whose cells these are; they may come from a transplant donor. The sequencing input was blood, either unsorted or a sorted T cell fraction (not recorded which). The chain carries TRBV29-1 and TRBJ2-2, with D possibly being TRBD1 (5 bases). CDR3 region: CSVQDTRRTGELFF. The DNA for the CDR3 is TGCAGCGTTCAGGACACCAGACGCACCGGGGAGCTGTTTTTT.